A single sample gave rise to the 26 T cell receptor beta chains below, sequenced in a study of shared clonotypes between healthy human individuals. Sequenced by immunoSEQ multiplex PCR; TCRdb stores in-frame clones only, minus some. The sample holds approximately 840,000 clones; 96% are singletons and the top ten take under 0.3%. The naive CD8 subset, CD45RO-negative cells positively selected for CCR7, excluded terminally differentiated effector memory CD45RA+ cells. Sample: naive CD8+ T cells sorted from blood. These receptor sequences come from a man aged 30 to 39 in good health.

J is TRBJ2-1 and V is TRBV5-1; TRBD2 aligns across 9 bases. The CDR3 covers 18 residues. The V gene's germline CDR1 is SGHRS and CDR2 YFSETQ. Germline trimming cut 4 bases from V and 6 bases from J; bases unmatched to any gene: 17. The CDR3 DNA reads as TGCGCCAGCAGCCCTAAGGGGGCGGGAGGGCCGCTTCGCAATGAGCAGTTCTTC. Its translation: CASSPKGAGGPLRNEQFF.

Concerning this clone: This CDR3 is also generated by other DNA sequences in the sample. V is TRBV5-1 and J is TRBJ2-1; D is unresolved. CDR1 SGHRS and CDR2 YFSETQ come from the germline V gene. The V end was cut by 4 bases, the J end by 6 bases, with 8 bases between. CDR3 size: 12 residues. As DNA, the CDR3 is TGCGCCAGCAGCCTGGTTTCCAATGAGCAGTTCTTC. Its translation is CASSLVSNEQFF.

The genes are TRBV9 and TRBJ2-1, with 10 bases lining up with TRBD2. CDR1 is SGDLS and CDR2 is YYNGEE in the germline V gene. Trimming removed 3 bases from V and 7 bases from J; junction bases left unmatched: 10. The CDR3 is 16 amino acids. Here the CDR3 DNA reads TGTGCCAGCAGCGCGACCGGGACTAGCGCTCTGAATGAGCAGTTCTTC. Its translation: CASSATGTSALNEQFF.

This sequence joins TRBV5-8 and TRBJ2-1, with D unresolved. Germline CDR1 SGHTS, CDR2 YDEGEE. Trimming stripped 1 base from V and 10 bases from J, with 9 bases between. CDR3 length equals 12 residues. The CDR3 sequence: CASSLTLQEQFF. CDR3 bases: TGTGCCAGCAGCTTGACCTTGCAGGAGCAGTTCTTC.

The rearrangement links TRBV6-4 to TRBJ2-1; 10 bases map to TRBD2. From germline, CDR1 is MRHNA and CDR2 SNTAGT. Germline trimming cut 1 base from V and 8 bases from J; bases unmatched to any gene: 8. This CDR3 region has 16 residues. Here the CDR3 DNA reads TGTGCCAGCAGTGACTTGTCTAGCGGGAGAACCCATGAGCAGTTCTTC. This sequence encodes CASSDLSSGRTHEQFF.

The rearrangement joins TRBV27 to TRBJ2-7, with D possibly being TRBD2 (5 bases). Trimming removed 3 bases from V and 3 bases from J, with 12 bases in between. This CDR3 comprises 14 residues. Per the germline V gene, CDR1 is MNHEY and CDR2 is SMNVEV (reference sequence). As DNA, the CDR3 is TGTGCCAGCAGTTTGGCAGGTCGGGACTACGAGCAGTACTTC. Translating it yields CASSLAGRDYEQYF.

The chain has TRBV28 and TRBJ2-7, with 11 bases aligning to TRBD1. V gave up 1 base and J gave up 7 bases; unmatched junction bases: 6. Germline assignment: CDR1 MDHEN and CDR2 SYDVKM. The CDR3 runs 15 residues. The CDR3 region is CASSLFSDRGREQYF. CDR3 nucleotides: TGTGCCAGCAGTTTATTCTCGGACAGGGGGCGGGAGCAGTACTTC.

The J gene is TRBJ2-7, the V gene TRBV11-2, with a weak D call TRBD1 (5 bases). Germline CDR1 and CDR2: SGHAT and FQNNGV. There are 13 residues in the CDR3. Trimming cost V 1 base and J 6 bases, with 10 bases left between them. The CDR3 sequence is CASSLGSRGEQYF. CDR3 bases: TGTGCCAGCAGCTTAGGAAGTAGGGGCGAGCAGTACTTC.

The table lists this clone with a count of one. This chain joins TRBV5-1 and TRBJ2-5; tentative D call: TRBD1 (6 bases). The CDR3 runs to 14 residues. The V end lost 0 bases, the J end lost 5 bases, and 11 bases lay between the germline ends. In germline, CDR1 is SGHRS, CDR2 YFSETQ. The CDR3 nucleotides are TGCGCCAGCAGCTTGGCTCAGGGGATCGAGACCCAGTACTTC. This translates into CASSLAQGIETQYF.

This clone was seen once. The chain combines TRBV11-2 with TRBJ2-1; a weak D match, TRBD2 (5 bases). The CDR3 covers 18 residues. Germline V lookup: CDR1 SGHAT, CDR2 FQNNGV. The V end was cut by 5 bases, the J end by 2 bases, with 22 bases between. In DNA form, the CDR3 reads TGTGCCAGCAGCCTGAGCGCCCCGCTCGAGGGTACCTACAATGAGCAGTTCTTC. Protein: CASSLSAPLEGTYNEQFF. The full variable domain, in which reference TRBV11-2 and TRBJ2-1 provide the parts outside the CDR3, is EAGVAQSPRYKIIEKRQSVAFWCNPISGHATLYWYQQILGQGPKLLIQFQNNGVVDDSQLPKDRFSAERLKGVDSTLKIQPAKLEDSAVYLCASSLSAPLEGTYNEQFFGPGTRLTVL.

The chain has TRBV11-2 and TRBJ2-7; 7 bases line up with TRBD1. CDR1 SGHAT and CDR2 FQNNGV come from the germline V gene. The CDR3 loop spans 17 amino acids. J lost 0 bases, V lost 4 bases, and 12 bases had no gene match. In DNA form, the CDR3 reads TGTGCCAGCAGCTCACCCTACAGGGGTCCGAGCTCCTACGAGCAGTACTTC. It is translated as CASSSPYRGPSSYEQYF.

The CDR3 loop reads CASSSSAGEVHEQYF. The CDR3 nucleotides read TGTGCCAGCAGCTCTAGTGCGGGAGAAGTGCACGAGCAGTACTTC. This rearrangement joins TRBV7-8 to TRBJ2-7; 7 nucleotides align to TRBD2. Per the germline V gene, CDR1 is SGHVS and CDR2 is FQNEAQ. The CDR3 covers 15 residues. Unmatched junction bases numbered 11, after V lost 4 bases and J lost 5 bases. Full variable domain (missing parts from reference TRBV7-8 and TRBJ2-7): GAGVSQSPRYKVAKRGQDVALRCDPISGHVSLFWYQQALGQGPEFLTYFQNEAQLDKSGLPSDRFFAERPEGSVSTLKIQRTQQEDSAVYLCASSSSAGEVHEQYFGPGTRLTVT.

The J gene is TRBJ2-7, the V gene TRBV14; a weak D match, TRBD1 (6 bases). Trimming shortened V by 1 base and J by 2 bases, and 12 bases separated the two germline ends. Germline assignment: CDR1 SGHDN and CDR2 FVKESK. The length of the CDR3 is 15 residues. The CDR3 loop reads CASSQAPGTPYEQYF. CDR3 DNA: TGTGCCAGCAGCCAAGCTCCCGGGACACCCTACGAGCAGTACTTC.

The chain is built from TRBV5-1 and TRBJ2-7; D remains ambiguous. The CDR3 consists of 13 residues. V shed 0 bases and J shed 4 bases, with 8 bases lying between them. Germline-derived CDR1 and CDR2 are SGHRS and YFSETQ. The chain's CDR3 is CASSLEEQYEQYF. Written as DNA, the CDR3 is TGCGCCAGCAGCTTGGAAGAGCAGTACGAGCAGTACTTC.

J is TRBJ2-7 and V is TRBV7-2; tentatively, D is TRBD1 or TRBD2 (5 bases each). CDR1 SGHTA and CDR2 FQGNSA come from the germline V gene. There are 13 residues in the CDR3. Trimming left V 5 bases short and J 4 bases short, with 12 bases between. The CDR3 DNA follows: TGTGCCAGCAGCCTTACAGGAGGATACGAGCAGTACTTC. As protein: CASSLTGGYEQYF.

This chain links TRBV15 with TRBJ2-7; weak D call: TRBD1 (5 bases). Per germline, CDR1 LNHNV and CDR2 YYDKDF (reference sequence). Trimming left V 0 bases short and J 0 bases short, with 12 bases between. The CDR3 has 16 amino acids. As DNA, the CDR3 is TGTGCCACCAGCAGAGAGGGGCGAAGGAGCTCCTACGAGCAGTACTTC. This encodes CATSREGRRSSYEQYF.

V usage is TRBV6-4 and J usage is TRBJ2-7; D may be TRBD1 (5 bases). CDR1 is MRHNA, CDR2 SNTAGT, per germline. Trimming took off 8 bases at V and 2 bases at J, with 22 bases between the two ends. CDR3 size: 16 residues. CDR3: CASPRTDRATTYEQYF. The CDR3 nucleotides are TGTGCCAGCCCCCGAACCGACAGAGCGACCACCTACGAGCAGTACTTC.

This clone was seen a handful of times. The chain is built from TRBV10-3 and TRBJ2-1; TRBD2 aligns across 7 bases. The CDR3 has 15 amino acids. V lost 0 bases and J lost 3; bases outside the gene matches: 2. CDR1 and CDR2 (germline): ENHRY, SYGVKD. The CDR3 protein is CAISESGEGYNEQFF. The CDR3 DNA is TGTGCCATCAGTGAGTCGGGGGAGGGCTACAATGAGCAGTTCTTC.

The J gene is TRBJ1-5, the V gene TRBV9; D possibly corresponds to TRBD1 (5 bases). Germline V gene sequence: CDR1 SGDLS, CDR2 YYNGEE. CDR3 size: 14 residues. Trimming took off 3 bases at V and 5 bases at J, with 12 bases between the two ends. The CDR3 loop is CASSGGGTHQPQHF. The CDR3 DNA sequence: TGTGCCAGCAGCGGCGGAGGGACCCATCAGCCCCAGCATTTT. The variable domain in full, with the rest retrieved from reference TRBV9 and TRBJ1-5, is DSGVTQTPKHLITATGQRVTLRCSPRSGDLSVYWYQQSLDQGLQFLIQYYNGEERAKGNILERFSAQQFPDLHSELNLSSLELGDSALYFCASSGGGTHQPQHFGDGTRLSIL.

As concerns this clone: The sample carries other DNA sequences with the same CDR3. The chain carries TRBV6-6 and TRBJ2-1; D is unresolved. Germline assignment: CDR1 MNHNY and CDR2 SVGAGI (reference sequence). Trimming left V 4 bases short and J 9 bases short, with 4 bases between. This CDR3 comprises 10 residues. CDR3 nucleotides: TGTGCCAGCAGTTCCGGTGAGCAGTTCTTC. Its protein is CASSSGEQFF.

The chain links TRBV27 to TRBJ2-3, with D hard to call. V gave up 6 bases and J gave up 0 bases, with 19 bases separating them. This CDR3 contains 17 residues. CDR1 MNHEY and CDR2 SMNVEV come from the germline V gene (reference sequence). The CDR3, as DNA: TGTGCCAGCAGCTATTCGCCGGGCGCCCTAAGCACAGATACGCAGTATTTT. The encoded protein is CASSYSPGALSTDTQYF.

The chain is built from TRBV27 and TRBJ2-7, with 12 bases fitting TRBD2. The length of the CDR3 is 15 residues. CDR1 is MNHEY and CDR2 is SMNVEV in the germline V gene (reference sequence). V was clipped by 6 bases and J by 3 bases; unmatched bases: 6. In DNA form, the CDR3 reads TGTGCCAGCAGCCGCGGACTAGCGGGAAGCTACGAGCAGTACTTC. Amino acids: CASSRGLAGSYEQYF.

The chain couples TRBV4-1 to TRBJ2-7; 9 positions match TRBD2. The germline V gene encodes CDR1 MGHRA and CDR2 YSYEKL. The CDR3 sequence is 17 residues long. Losses at the gene ends were 3 bases for V and 0 bases for J; bases not matched to a gene: 9. The CDR3 spells CASSQGRPAGGSYEQYF. The CDR3 coding sequence is TGCGCCAGCAGCCAGGGGAGGCCAGCGGGAGGCTCCTACGAGCAGTACTTC.

V is TRBV27 and J is TRBJ2-3; tentative D call: TRBD2 (6 bases). Trimming left V 9 bases short and J 3 bases short, with 13 bases between. In germline, CDR1 is MNHEY, CDR2 SMNVEV (reference sequence). There are 13 residues in the CDR3. CDR3 in amino acids: CASKLAETDTQYF. CDR3 sequence (DNA): TGTGCCAGTAAACTAGCCGAGACAGATACGCAGTATTTT.

The chain links TRBV27 to TRBJ1-2, with 7 bases identical to TRBD1. Unmatched junction bases numbered 6, after V lost 0 bases and J lost 5 bases. Germline-derived CDR1 and CDR2 are MNHEY and SMNVEV (reference sequence). The CDR3 is 15 residues long. The CDR3 DNA reads TGTGCCAGCAGTTTATCCCACAGGGGCGCGTATGGCTACACCTTC. This gives the protein CASSLSHRGAYGYTF.

This chain uses TRBV4-1 with TRBJ2-7; 7 nucleotides align to TRBD2. V lost 4 bases to trimming and J lost 2 bases; unmatched junction nucleotides: 8. CDR1 MGHRA and CDR2 YSYEKL come from the germline V gene. The CDR3 is 15 residues long. The CDR3 loop reads CASSREAGTTYEQYF. DNA of the CDR3: TGCGCCAGCAGCCGTGAAGCGGGAACGACCTACGAGCAGTACTTC.